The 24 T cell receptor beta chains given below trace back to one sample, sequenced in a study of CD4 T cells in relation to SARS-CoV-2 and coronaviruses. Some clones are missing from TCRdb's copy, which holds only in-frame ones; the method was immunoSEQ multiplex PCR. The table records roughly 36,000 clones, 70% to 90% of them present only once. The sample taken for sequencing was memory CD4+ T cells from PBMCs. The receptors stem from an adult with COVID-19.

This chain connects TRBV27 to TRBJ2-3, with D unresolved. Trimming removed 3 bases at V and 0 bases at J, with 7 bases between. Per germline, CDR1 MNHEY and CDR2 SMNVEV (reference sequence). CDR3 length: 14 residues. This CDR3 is CASSLAASTDTQYF. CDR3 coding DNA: TGTGCCAGCAGTTTGGCGGCTAGCACAGATACGCAGTATTTT.

The CDR3: CAWADRGPYGYTF. CDR3 nucleotides: TGTGCCTGGGCGGACAGGGGTCCCTATGGCTACACCTTC. The V and J genes are TRBV30 and TRBJ1-2, with 9 bases matching TRBD1. The V gene end was trimmed by 5 bases and the J gene end by 4 bases; junction bases not matched to a gene: 5. CDR1 is GTSNPN, CDR2 SVGIG, per germline (reference sequence). The CDR3 covers 13 residues. The variable domain in full, completed from reference TRBV30 and TRBJ1-2, reads SQTIHQWPATLVQPVGSPLSLECTVEGTSNPNLYWYRQAAGRGLQLLFYSVGIGQISSEVPQNLSASRPQDRQFILSSKKLLLSDSGFYLCAWADRGPYGYTFGSGTRLTVV.

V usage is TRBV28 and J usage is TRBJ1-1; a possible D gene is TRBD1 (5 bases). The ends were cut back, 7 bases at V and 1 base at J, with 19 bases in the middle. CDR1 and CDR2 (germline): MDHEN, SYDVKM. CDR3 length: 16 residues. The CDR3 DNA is TGTGCCAGCACTCTGCCGGGACCCTCGAGGAACACTGAAGCTTTCTTT. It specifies CASTLPGPSRNTEAFF.

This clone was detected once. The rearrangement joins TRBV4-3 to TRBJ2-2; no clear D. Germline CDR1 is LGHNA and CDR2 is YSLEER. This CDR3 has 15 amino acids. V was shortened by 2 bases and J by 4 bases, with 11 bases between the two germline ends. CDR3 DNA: TGCGCCAGCAGCCAAATCGTCCCGGGCACCGGGGAGCTGTTTTTT. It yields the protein CASSQIVPGTGELFF.

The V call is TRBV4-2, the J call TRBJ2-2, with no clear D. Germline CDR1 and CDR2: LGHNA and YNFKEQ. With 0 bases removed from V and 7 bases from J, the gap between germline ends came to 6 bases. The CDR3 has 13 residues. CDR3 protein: CASSQDVNGELFF. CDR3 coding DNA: TGTGCCAGCAGCCAAGATGTGAACGGGGAGCTGTTTTTT.

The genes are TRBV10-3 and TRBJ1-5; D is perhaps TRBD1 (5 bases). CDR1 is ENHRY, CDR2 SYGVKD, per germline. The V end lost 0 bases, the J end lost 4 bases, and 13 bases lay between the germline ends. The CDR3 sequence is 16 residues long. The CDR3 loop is CAISESVGTRNQPQHF. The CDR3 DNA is TGTGCCATCAGTGAGTCCGTAGGGACCAGAAATCAGCCCCAGCATTTT.

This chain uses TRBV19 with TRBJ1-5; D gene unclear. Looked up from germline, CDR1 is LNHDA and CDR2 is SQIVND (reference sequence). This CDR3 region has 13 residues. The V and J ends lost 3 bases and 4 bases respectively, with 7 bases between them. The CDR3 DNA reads TGTGCCAGTAGTATCGAAGGTAATCAGCCCCAGCATTTT. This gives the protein CASSIEGNQPQHF.

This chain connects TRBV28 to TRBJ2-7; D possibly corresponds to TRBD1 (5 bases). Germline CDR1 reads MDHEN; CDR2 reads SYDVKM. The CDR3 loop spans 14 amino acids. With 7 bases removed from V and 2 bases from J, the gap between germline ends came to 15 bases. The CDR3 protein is CASTLDRPPYEQYF. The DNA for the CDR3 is TGTGCCAGCACCCTCGACAGACCCCCCTACGAGCAGTACTTC.

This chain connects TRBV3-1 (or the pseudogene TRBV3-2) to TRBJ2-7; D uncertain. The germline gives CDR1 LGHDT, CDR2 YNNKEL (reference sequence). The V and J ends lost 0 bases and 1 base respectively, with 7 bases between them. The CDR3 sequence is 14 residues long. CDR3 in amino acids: CASSQDLVSYEQYF. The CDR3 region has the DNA TGTGCCAGCAGCCAAGATCTGGTTTCCTACGAGCAGTACTTC.

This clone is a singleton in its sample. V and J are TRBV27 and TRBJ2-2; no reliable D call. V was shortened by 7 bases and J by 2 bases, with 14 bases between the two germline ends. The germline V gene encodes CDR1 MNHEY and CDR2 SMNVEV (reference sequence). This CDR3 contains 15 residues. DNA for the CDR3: TGTGCCAGCAAGAGAACCACTTTCAACACCGGGGAGCTGTTTTTT. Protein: CASKRTTFNTGELFF.

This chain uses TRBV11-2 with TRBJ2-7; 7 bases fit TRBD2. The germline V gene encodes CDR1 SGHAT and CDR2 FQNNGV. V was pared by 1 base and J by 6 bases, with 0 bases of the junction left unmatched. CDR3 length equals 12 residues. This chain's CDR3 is CASSLVAGEQYF. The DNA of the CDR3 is TGTGCCAGCAGCTTAGTAGCGGGCGAGCAGTACTTC.

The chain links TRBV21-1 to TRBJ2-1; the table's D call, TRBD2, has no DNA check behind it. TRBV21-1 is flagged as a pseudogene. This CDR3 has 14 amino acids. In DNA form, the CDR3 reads TGTGCCAGCAGCAAAAATGGAGTAGACAATGAGCAGTTCTTC. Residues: CASSKNGVDNEQFF.

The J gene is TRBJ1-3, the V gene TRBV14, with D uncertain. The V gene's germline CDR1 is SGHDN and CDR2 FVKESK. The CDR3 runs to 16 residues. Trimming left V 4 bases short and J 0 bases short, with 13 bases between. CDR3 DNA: TGTGCCAGCAGCCCCCCCGGCCCCTTCTCTGGAAACACCATATATTTT. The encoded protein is CASSPPGPFSGNTIYF.

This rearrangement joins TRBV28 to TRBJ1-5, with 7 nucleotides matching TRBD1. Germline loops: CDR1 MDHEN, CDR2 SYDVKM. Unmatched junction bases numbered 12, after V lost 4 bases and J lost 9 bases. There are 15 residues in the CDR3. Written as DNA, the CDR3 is TGTGCCAGCAGTTCCTCTCGGACAGGCGATCCGCCCCAGCATTTT. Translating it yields CASSSSRTGDPPQHF.

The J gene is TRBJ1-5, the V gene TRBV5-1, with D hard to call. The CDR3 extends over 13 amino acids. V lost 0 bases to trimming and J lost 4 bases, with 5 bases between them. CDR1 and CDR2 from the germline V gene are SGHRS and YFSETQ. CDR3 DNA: TGCGCCAGCAGCTTGGACACTAATCAGCCCCAGCATTTT. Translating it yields CASSLDTNQPQHF.

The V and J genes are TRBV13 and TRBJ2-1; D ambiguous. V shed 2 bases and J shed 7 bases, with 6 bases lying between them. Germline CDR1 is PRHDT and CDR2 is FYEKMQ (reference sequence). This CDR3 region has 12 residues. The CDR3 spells CASSLLWNEQFF. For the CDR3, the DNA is TGTGCCAGCAGCTTACTCTGGAATGAGCAGTTCTTC.

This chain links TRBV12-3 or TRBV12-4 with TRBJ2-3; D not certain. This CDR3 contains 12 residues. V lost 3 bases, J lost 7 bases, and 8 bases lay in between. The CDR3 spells CASSFGINTQYF. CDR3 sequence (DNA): TGTGCCAGCAGTTTTGGGATTAATACGCAGTATTTT.

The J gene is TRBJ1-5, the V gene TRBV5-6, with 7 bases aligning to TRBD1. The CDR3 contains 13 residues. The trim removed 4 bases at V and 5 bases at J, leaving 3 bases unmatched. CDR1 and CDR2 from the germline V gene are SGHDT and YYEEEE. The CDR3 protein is CASSLGQDQPQHF. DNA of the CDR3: TGTGCCAGCAGCCTCGGACAGGATCAGCCCCAGCATTTT.

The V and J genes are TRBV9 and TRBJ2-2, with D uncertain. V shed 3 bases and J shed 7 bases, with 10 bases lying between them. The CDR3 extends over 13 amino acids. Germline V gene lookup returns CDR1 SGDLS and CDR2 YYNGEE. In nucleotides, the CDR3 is TGTGCCAGCAGCGCAGAAGATTTCGGGGAGCTGTTTTTT. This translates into CASSAEDFGELFF.

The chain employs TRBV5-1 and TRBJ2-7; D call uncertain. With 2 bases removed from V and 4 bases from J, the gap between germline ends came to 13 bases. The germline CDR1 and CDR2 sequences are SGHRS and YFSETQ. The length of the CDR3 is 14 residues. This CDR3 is CASSFRTMAYEQYF. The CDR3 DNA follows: TGCGCCAGCAGCTTCCGGACGATGGCGTACGAGCAGTACTTC.

The CDR3 sequence: CASSDSGKGGMRETQYF. In DNA, the CDR3 is TGTGCCAGCAGTGATAGCGGGAAGGGAGGCATGAGGGAGACCCAGTACTTC. The chain combines TRBV6-1 with TRBJ2-5; 8 nucleotides align to TRBD2. The germline V gene encodes CDR1 MNHNS and CDR2 SASEGT. The CDR3 has 17 residues. The junction had 14 bases not matched to a gene; V was cut back by 3 bases and J by 5 bases.

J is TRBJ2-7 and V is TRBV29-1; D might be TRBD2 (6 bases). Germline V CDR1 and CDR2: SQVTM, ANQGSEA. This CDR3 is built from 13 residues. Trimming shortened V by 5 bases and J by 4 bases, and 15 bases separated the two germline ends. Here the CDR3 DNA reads TGCAGCGTTCGGGACTTCCCCTCTTACGAGCAGTACTTC. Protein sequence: CSVRDFPSYEQYF.

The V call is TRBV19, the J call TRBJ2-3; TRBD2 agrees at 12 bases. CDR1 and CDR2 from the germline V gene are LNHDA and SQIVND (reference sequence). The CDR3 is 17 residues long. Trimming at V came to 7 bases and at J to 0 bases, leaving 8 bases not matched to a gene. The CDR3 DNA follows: TGTGCCAGTAATCACCTCGGACTAGCGGGAAGCACAGATACGCAGTATTTT. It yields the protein CASNHLGLAGSTDTQYF. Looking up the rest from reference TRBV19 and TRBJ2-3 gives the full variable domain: DGGITQSPKYLFRKEGQNVTLSCEQNLNHDAMYWYRQDPGQGLRLIYYSQIVNDFQKGDIAEGYSVSREKKESFPLTVTSAQKNPTAFYLCASNHLGLAGSTDTQYFGPGTRLTVL.

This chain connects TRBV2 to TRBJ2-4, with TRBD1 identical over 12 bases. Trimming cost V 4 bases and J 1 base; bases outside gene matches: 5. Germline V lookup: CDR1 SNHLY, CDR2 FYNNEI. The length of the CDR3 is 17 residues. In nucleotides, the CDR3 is TGTGCCAGCAGTGGAGGGACAGGGGGCGCTGCCAAAAACATTCAGTACTTC. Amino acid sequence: CASSGGTGGAAKNIQYF. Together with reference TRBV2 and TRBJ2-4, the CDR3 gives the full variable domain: EPEVTQTPSHQVTQMGQEVILRCVPISNHLYFYWYRQILGQKVEFLVSFYNNEISEKSEIFDDQFSVERPDGSNFTLKIRSTKLEDSAMYFCASSGGTGGAAKNIQYFGAGTRLSVL.